This TCR beta chain was sequenced during a study of T cell responses to AZD1222 COVID-19 vaccine. Libraries were prepared by immunoSEQ multiplex PCR; TCRdb keeps only in-frame clonotypes and omits some of them. The profile covers 150,000 to 180,000 clones, with around 85% appearing a single time and about 5.1% taken by the ten largest. CDR1 is SGHRS and CDR2 is YFSETQ in the germline V gene. The CDR3 covers 14 residues. V lost 2 bases and J lost 3, with 12 bases in between. Study-wide results and limits: Vaccine-associated CD4 TCRs spanned spike, dominant at 160-218 and 743-854. Donors were chiefly white British, with a greater number of females, and clonal diversity was perhaps underestimated.

Comments on this clone: Its antigen remains unidentified.

This TCR was sampled from an adult in good health. The rearrangement links TRBV5-1 to TRBJ2-7; D is undetermined. The source was peripheral blood, collected on day 0 of MenACWY control vaccination. The CDR3 DNA follows: TGCGCCAGCAGCTTCGTAGGGATAGACTACGAGCAGTACTTC. This encodes CASSFVGIDYEQYF.